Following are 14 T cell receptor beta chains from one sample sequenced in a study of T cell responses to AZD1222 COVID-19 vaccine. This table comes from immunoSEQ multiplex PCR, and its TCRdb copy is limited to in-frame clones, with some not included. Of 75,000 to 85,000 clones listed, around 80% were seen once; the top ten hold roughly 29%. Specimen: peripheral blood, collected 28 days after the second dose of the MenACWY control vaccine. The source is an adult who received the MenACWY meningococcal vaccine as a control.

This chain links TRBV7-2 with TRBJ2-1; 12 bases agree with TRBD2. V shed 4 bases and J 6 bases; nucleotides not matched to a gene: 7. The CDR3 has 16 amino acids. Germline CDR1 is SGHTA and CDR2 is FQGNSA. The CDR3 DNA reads TGTGCCAGCAGCTGGACTAGCGGGACGGGGTTCAATGAGCAGTTCTTC. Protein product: CASSWTSGTGFNEQFF.

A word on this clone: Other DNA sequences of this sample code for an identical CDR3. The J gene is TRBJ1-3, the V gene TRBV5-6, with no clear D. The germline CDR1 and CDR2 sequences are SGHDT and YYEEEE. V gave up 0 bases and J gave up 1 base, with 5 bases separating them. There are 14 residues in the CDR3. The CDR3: CASSLGPSGNTIYF. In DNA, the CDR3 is TGTGCCAGCAGCTTGGGACCTTCTGGAAACACCATATATTTT.

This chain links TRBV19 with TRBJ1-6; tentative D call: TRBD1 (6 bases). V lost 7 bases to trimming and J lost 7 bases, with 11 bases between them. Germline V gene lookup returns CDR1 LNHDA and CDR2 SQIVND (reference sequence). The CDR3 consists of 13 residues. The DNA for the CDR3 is TGTGCCAGTAAGTTCAGGGGAAATTCACCCCTCCACTTT. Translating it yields CASKFRGNSPLHF.

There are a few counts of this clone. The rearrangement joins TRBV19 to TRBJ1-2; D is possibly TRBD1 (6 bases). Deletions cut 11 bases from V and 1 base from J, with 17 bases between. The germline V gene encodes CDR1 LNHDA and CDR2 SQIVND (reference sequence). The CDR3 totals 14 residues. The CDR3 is CAAGTPGLNYGYTF. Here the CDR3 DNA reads TGTGCCGCCGGGACACCCGGACTTAACTATGGCTACACCTTC.

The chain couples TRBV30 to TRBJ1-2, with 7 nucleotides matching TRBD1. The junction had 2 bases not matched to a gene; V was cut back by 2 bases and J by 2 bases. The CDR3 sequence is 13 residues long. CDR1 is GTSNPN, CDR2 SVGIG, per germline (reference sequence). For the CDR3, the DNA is TGTGCCTGGAGTAACAGGGGCAACTATGGCTACACCTTC. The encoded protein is CAWSNRGNYGYTF.

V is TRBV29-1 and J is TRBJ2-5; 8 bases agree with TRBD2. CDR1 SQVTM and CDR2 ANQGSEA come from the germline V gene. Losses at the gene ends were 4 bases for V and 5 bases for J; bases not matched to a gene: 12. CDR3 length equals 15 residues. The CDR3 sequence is CSVVRPAGVSETQYF. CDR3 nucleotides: TGCAGCGTTGTTAGGCCAGCGGGAGTTTCCGAGACCCAGTACTTC.

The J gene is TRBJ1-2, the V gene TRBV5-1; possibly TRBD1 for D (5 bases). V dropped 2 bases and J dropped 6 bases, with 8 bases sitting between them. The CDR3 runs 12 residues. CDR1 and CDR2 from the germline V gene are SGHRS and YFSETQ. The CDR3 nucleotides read TGCGCCAGCAGCTTACGGGGGGATGGCTACACCTTC. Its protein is CASSLRGDGYTF.

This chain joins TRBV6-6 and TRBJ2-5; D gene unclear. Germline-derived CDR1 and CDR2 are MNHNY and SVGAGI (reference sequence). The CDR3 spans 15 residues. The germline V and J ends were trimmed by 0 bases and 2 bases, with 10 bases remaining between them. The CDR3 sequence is CASSYSIPTQETQYF. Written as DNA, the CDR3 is TGTGCCAGCAGTTACTCGATCCCGACTCAAGAGACCCAGTACTTC.

The CDR3 region has the DNA TGTGCCAGCTCACCTCCTGGGACGGCTAACTATGGCTACACCTTC. Translation: CASSPPGTANYGYTF. The chain recombines TRBV18 with TRBJ1-2; the D gene is possibly TRBD1 (5 bases). The V gene's germline CDR1 is KGHSH and CDR2 LQKENI. Between the trimmed V and J ends, which lost 3 bases and 0 bases, there was a span of 11 bases. The CDR3 totals 15 residues.

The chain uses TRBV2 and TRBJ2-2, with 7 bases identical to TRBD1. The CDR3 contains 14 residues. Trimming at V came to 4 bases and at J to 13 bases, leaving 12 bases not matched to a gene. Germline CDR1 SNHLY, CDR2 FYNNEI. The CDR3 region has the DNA TGTGCCAGCAGTGCCACAGGGGCCCCCGGCGGGCTGTTTTTT. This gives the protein CASSATGAPGGLFF.

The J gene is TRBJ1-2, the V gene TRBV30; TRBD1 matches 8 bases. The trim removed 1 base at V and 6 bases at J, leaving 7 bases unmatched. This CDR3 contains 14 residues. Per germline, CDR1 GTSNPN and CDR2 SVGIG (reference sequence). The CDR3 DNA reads TGTGCCTGGAGTGCAAACGGACAGGGTCATGGCTACACCTTC. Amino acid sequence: CAWSANGQGHGYTF. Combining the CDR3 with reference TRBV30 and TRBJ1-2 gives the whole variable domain SQTIHQWPATLVQPVGSPLSLECTVEGTSNPNLYWYRQAAGRGLQLLFYSVGIGQISSEVPQNLSASRPQDRQFILSSKKLLLSDSGFYLCAWSANGQGHGYTFGSGTRLTVV.

CDR3 residues: CASSPDSNEQFF. For the CDR3, the DNA is TGTGCCAGCAGCCCTGACTCCAATGAGCAGTTCTTC. J is TRBJ2-1 and V is TRBV11-3; D is unresolved. Germline-derived CDR1 and CDR2 are SGHNT and YENEEA. The CDR3 is made up of 12 amino acids. Trimming pared 5 bases from V and 6 bases from J, leaving 8 bases between.

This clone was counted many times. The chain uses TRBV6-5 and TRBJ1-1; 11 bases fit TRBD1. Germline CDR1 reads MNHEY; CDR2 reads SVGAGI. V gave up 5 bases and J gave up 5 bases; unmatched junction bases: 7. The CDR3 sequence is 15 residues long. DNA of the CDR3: TGTGCCAGCAGTCGGCTGGACAGGGGGCGAACTGAAGCTTTCTTT. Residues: CASSRLDRGRTEAFF.

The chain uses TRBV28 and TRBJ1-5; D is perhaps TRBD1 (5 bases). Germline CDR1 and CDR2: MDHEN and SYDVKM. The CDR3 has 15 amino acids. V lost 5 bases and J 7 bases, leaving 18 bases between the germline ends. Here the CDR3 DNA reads TGTGCCAGCAGTAAGACGGGACTCTACCTGCAGCCCCAGCATTTT. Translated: CASSKTGLYLQPQHF.